The count of the clone carrying this T cell receptor beta chain is one. Individuals aged about 18 to 90 years were recruited from around 22 US areas. Participants had their cohort set by participant-reported clinical history. This specimen belongs to a study of blood T cell repertoires in COVID-19. Study information: The United States, Italy and Spain supplied acute and convalescent COVID-19 samples. Sources were T cells, B-cell-depleted T cells, or PBMCs; the material itself was cDNA or gDNA.

This CDR3 is built from 16 residues. Germline CDR1 and CDR2: LNHDA and SQIVND (reference sequence). With 9 bases clipped from V and 11 bases from J, the junction kept 19 bases outside the gene matches. Assay used: immunoSEQ multiplex PCR; TCRdb lists only in-frame clones, some missing. Of 150,000 to 250,000 clones detected, approximately 85% appear once; the ten largest clones hold about 11%. The sample comprised PBMCs or T cells enriched from blood (not recorded which). The chain couples TRBV19 to TRBJ2-4; the match to TRBD1 covers 10 bases. This TCR was recovered from a man aged 35-49 years who had recovered from COVID-19. The CDR3 DNA reads TGTGCCAGCCAAGGGGGTGGGACAGGGGCCTGGTCGGTTCAGTACTTC. Its protein product is CASQGGGTGAWSVQYF.